This T cell receptor (beta chain) was retrieved from a study of T cell responses to AZD1222 COVID-19 vaccine. The repertoire was sequenced with immunoSEQ multiplex PCR; TCRdb's copy has only in-frame clones and lacks some. The sample includes 130,000 or so clones, roughly 91% of them seen just once. Overall study results and limits: Across spike, vaccine-associated CD4 TCRs were found, dominant at 160-218 and 743-854. Vaccination with two AZD1222 doses was followed by a rise in Spike-specific TCR breadth and depth. None of the repertoires were sampled until the peak T cell response had passed. Variant regions that are unmutated are reportedly the target of nearly half of spike-specific TCRs.

About this clone itself: The antigen remains undetermined.

This CDR3 contains 13 residues. V lost 3 bases to trimming and J lost 3 bases; unmatched junction nucleotides: 3. Germline CDR1 and CDR2: GTSNPN and SVGIG (reference sequence). The chain uses TRBV30 and TRBJ2-7; 9 nucleotides align to TRBD2. The origin of this receptor is an adult who received the AZD1222 COVID-19 vaccine. Sequencing was performed on peripheral blood, taken 28 days after the second AZD1222 dose. As DNA, the CDR3 is TGTGCCTGGAGGGGACTAGCCGGCTACGAGCAGTACTTC. It codes for CAWRGLAGYEQYF. Variable domain in full (rest from reference TRBV30 and TRBJ2-7): SQTIHQWPATLVQPVGSPLSLECTVEGTSNPNLYWYRQAAGRGLQLLFYSVGIGQISSEVPQNLSASRPQDRQFILSSKKLLLSDSGFYLCAWRGLAGYEQYFGPGTRLTVT.